The T cell receptor (beta chain) under discussion was sequenced for a study of CD8 T cells in ankylosing spondylitis. Whole-study results and caveats: Significantly higher representation of disease-linked clones was reported for matched ankylosing spondylitis synovial fluid. Reactive arthritis synovial fluid and blood previously showed some of these motif variants. Blood of patients with ankylosing spondylitis appeared to be characterized by a TCR beta motif of several highly homologous variants. Relatively rare in peripheral blood, disease-linked clones were also CD8+.

Remarks on this clonotype: The target antigen is unknown.

MiXCR was run by TCRdb on the 5' RACE reads, yielding one entry per CDR3 protein. The sample contains under 450,000 distinct CDR3 sequences, 15% to 20% of which appear only once. The sequenced sample consisted of blood, either unsorted or a sorted T cell fraction (not recorded which). This TCR came from a male donor with ankylosing spondylitis.

CDR3 bases: TGTGCCAGCAGGGTAGCGGGAGGATACGAGCAGTACTTC. It specifies CASRVAGGYEQYF. The chain recombines TRBV3-1 with TRBJ2-7, with 10 positions matching TRBD2. This CDR3 has 13 residues. V trimming: 6 bases; J trimming: 4 bases; junction bases outside the gene matches: 3. Per germline, CDR1 LGHDT and CDR2 YNNKEL (reference sequence).